The 21 T cell receptor beta chains listed next were all sequenced from one sample in a study of cytomegalovirus exposure and HLA in healthy donors. The PCR employed 60 Vbeta primers together with 13 Jbeta primers. Here immunoSEQ multiplex PCR was the method, and the copy in TCRdb shows in-frame clones only, minus some. The sample lists 150,000 to 200,000 clones; 55% to 65% were seen once. Sequenced material: PBMCs. These receptors were taken from a man aged 35-49 years in good health and CMV-seronegative.

The chain joins TRBV30 to TRBJ1-1; TRBD1 matches 7 bases. Germline values: CDR1 GTSNPN, CDR2 SVGIG (reference sequence). Germline trimming cut 3 bases from V and 1 base from J; bases unmatched to any gene: 5. CDR3 length: 14 residues. CDR3: CAWRPTGQNTEAFF. CDR3 nucleotide sequence: TGTGCCTGGAGGCCGACAGGGCAGAACACTGAAGCTTTCTTT.

There are a few counts of this clone. The V call is TRBV5-1, the J call TRBJ1-5; D unresolved. The CDR3 has 13 residues. Deletions cut 0 bases from V and 5 bases from J, with 6 bases between. Germline V gives CDR1 SGHRS, CDR2 YFSETQ. The CDR3 DNA reads TGCGCCAGCAGCTTGGAGCAGGATCAGCCCCAGCATTTT. Translating it yields CASSLEQDQPQHF.

J is TRBJ1-2 and V is TRBV19; 9 bases map to TRBD1. Per germline, CDR1 LNHDA and CDR2 SQIVND (reference sequence). J gave up 1 base and V 8 bases, and 8 bases lay outside the gene matches. The CDR3 runs 15 residues. The CDR3 loop is CASSGTGSYNYGYTF. DNA for the CDR3: TGTGCCAGTTCCGGGACAGGGTCCTATAACTATGGCTACACCTTC.

The rearrangement joins TRBV13 to TRBJ2-2; the D gene is possibly TRBD2 (7 bases). V lost 5 bases and J 4 bases, leaving 17 bases between the germline ends. Germline V lookup: CDR1 PRHDT, CDR2 FYEKMQ (reference sequence). This CDR3 contains 16 residues. The chain's CDR3 is CASSVSQGGGTGELFF. CDR3 bases: TGTGCCAGCAGCGTATCCCAGGGAGGGGGCACCGGGGAGCTGTTTTTT.

The chain couples TRBV30 to TRBJ2-2; 7 positions agree with TRBD1. Trimming removed 2 bases from V and 5 bases from J; junction bases left unmatched: 2. The length of the CDR3 is 13 residues. The V gene's germline CDR1 is GTSNPN and CDR2 SVGIG (reference sequence). The CDR3 reads CAWSQQGTGELFF. The CDR3 DNA reads TGTGCCTGGAGTCAACAGGGGACCGGGGAGCTGTTTTTT. Drawing the rest from reference TRBV30 and TRBJ2-2, the complete variable domain is SQTIHQWPATLVQPVGSPLSLECTVEGTSNPNLYWYRQAAGRGLQLLFYSVGIGQISSEVPQNLSASRPQDRQFILSSKKLLLSDSGFYLCAWSQQGTGELFFGEGSRLTVL.

This chain links TRBV2 with TRBJ1-1; D is perhaps TRBD1 (6 bases). The CDR3 has 15 residues. Trimming left V 6 bases short and J 3 bases short, with 17 bases between. Germline lookup yields CDR1 SNHLY and CDR2 FYNNEI. CDR3 amino acids: CASRVALQGDTEAFF. CDR3 in DNA: TGTGCCAGCAGGGTGGCTTTACAGGGAGACACTGAAGCTTTCTTT.

There are a few counts of this clone. This rearrangement joins TRBV7-9 to TRBJ2-1, with 9 bases lining up with TRBD1. The CDR3 length is 15 residues. CDR1 is SEHNR, CDR2 FQNEAQ, per germline (reference sequence). V was pared by 4 bases and J by 2 bases, with 3 bases of the junction left unmatched. The CDR3 loop reads CASSSGQGTYNEQFF. DNA for the CDR3: TGTGCCAGCAGCTCCGGACAGGGGACCTACAATGAGCAGTTCTTC.

A note on this clone: A read error is likely, as this CDR3 ends without the conserved phenylalanine or tryptophan. This sequence joins TRBV5-8 and TRBJ2-6, with TRBD1 matching 10 bases. Germline V gives CDR1 SGHTS, CDR2 YDEGEE. The length of the CDR3 is 14 residues. Germline trimming cut 4 bases from V and 14 bases from J; bases unmatched to any gene: 9. The DNA for the CDR3 is TGTGCCAGCAGCGTCGACAGGGGGCGTCCCCTCCTGACTCTC. Its translation: CASSVDRGRPLLTL.

V gene TRBV7-2 combines with J gene TRBJ1-1; unclear D gene. V was shortened by 1 base and J by 13 bases, with 13 bases between the two germline ends. Germline CDR1 and CDR2: SGHTA and FQGNSA. The CDR3 has 12 amino acids. The DNA for the CDR3 is TGTGCCAGCAGCTTAGTGACGGACTTCATTTTCTTT. Its protein product is CASSLVTDFIFF.

The chain employs TRBV5-4 and TRBJ2-5; 7 bases map to TRBD1. The length of the CDR3 is 14 residues. J gave up 5 bases and V 0 bases, and 4 bases lay outside the gene matches. Germline V CDR1 and CDR2: SGHNT, YYREEE (reference sequence). CDR3 coding DNA: TGTGCCAGCAGCTTGGAAGGGGGCACGGAGACCCAGTACTTC. Translation: CASSLEGGTETQYF.

This chain connects TRBV18 to TRBJ2-5; perhaps TRBD2 as D (6 bases). This CDR3 is built from 15 residues. Germline V lookup: CDR1 KGHSH, CDR2 LQKENI. Trimming cost V 3 bases and J 2 bases, with 13 bases left between them. The CDR3 loop reads CASSPQAGGQETQYF. In nucleotides, the CDR3 is TGTGCCAGCTCACCTCAAGCTGGGGGGCAAGAGACCCAGTACTTC. The full variable domain, in which reference TRBV18 and TRBJ2-5 provide the parts outside the CDR3, is NAGVMQNPRHLVRRRGQEARLRCSPMKGHSHVYWYRQLPEEGLKFMVYLQKENIIDESGMPKERFSAEFPKEGPSILRIQQVVRGDSAAYFCASSPQAGGQETQYFGPGTRLLVL.

V gene TRBV27 combines with J gene TRBJ2-6; 10 nucleotides align to TRBD1. There are 19 residues in the CDR3. V lost 5 bases and J lost 2; bases outside the gene matches: 12. Germline V gives CDR1 MNHEY, CDR2 SMNVEV (reference sequence). The CDR3 is CASSHLPGQGITGANVLTF. The CDR3, as DNA: TGTGCCAGCAGTCATCTCCCGGGACAGGGGATAACTGGGGCCAACGTCCTGACTTTC.

This clone showed up just a few times. V and J are TRBV7-2 and TRBJ2-3; TRBD2 might be the D (5 bases). The length of the CDR3 is 15 residues. Per germline, CDR1 SGHTA and CDR2 FQGNSA. V was clipped by 7 bases and J by 8 bases, with 22 bases between them. The CDR3 region has the DNA TGTGCCAGCAACCCCCCCTCGAACGGGGTAGGTACGCAGTATTTT. Residues: CASNPPSNGVGTQYF.

This clone appeared once. The chain carries TRBV6-5 and TRBJ2-3, with a tentative D call TRBD2 (5 bases). V shed 1 base and J shed 2 bases, with 10 bases lying between them. The germline CDR1 and CDR2 sequences are MNHEY and SVGAGI. The length of the CDR3 is 15 residues. DNA of the CDR3: TGTGCCAGCAGTTACTTGTCGGGGATCACAGATACGCAGTATTTT. Translation: CASSYLSGITDTQYF.

The chain combines TRBV7-3 with TRBJ2-2; TRBD2 matches 9 bases. The CDR3 is 17 amino acids. V lost 2 bases and J lost 2; bases outside the gene matches: 6. The V gene's germline CDR1 is SGHTA and CDR2 FQGTGA. The CDR3 bases are TGTGCCAGCAGCTTAGGGGCTAGCGGGGCTAACACCGGGGAGCTGTTTTTT. Its translation: CASSLGASGANTGELFF.

V and J are TRBV7-6 and TRBJ2-1, with 8 bases aligning to TRBD2. With 1 base clipped from V and 9 bases from J, the junction kept 17 bases outside the gene matches. This CDR3 has 18 residues. Germline V gene lookup returns CDR1 SGHVS and CDR2 FNYEAQ. The CDR3 DNA sequence: TGTGCCAGCAGCTTAGATACGGCTAGCGGGCTGGGACGGACTGAGCAGTTCTTC. This sequence encodes CASSLDTASGLGRTEQFF.

The chain uses TRBV19 and TRBJ2-7; TRBD1 aligns across 10 bases. This CDR3 has 14 amino acids. The J segment lost 4 bases and the V segment lost 6 bases, leaving 6 bases of the junction unmatched. Germline assignment: CDR1 LNHDA and CDR2 SQIVND (reference sequence). In DNA, the CDR3 is TGTGCCAGTAGCCGGACAGGGGGGTTATACGAGCAGTACTTC. It translates to CASSRTGGLYEQYF.

This clone was found once. This sequence joins TRBV7-9 and TRBJ1-6; 8 nucleotides align to TRBD1. Germline V gene lookup returns CDR1 SEHNR and CDR2 FQNEAQ (reference sequence). This CDR3 region has 15 residues. With 10 bases clipped from V and 7 bases from J, the junction kept 12 bases outside the gene matches. The CDR3 coding sequence is TGTGCCACGCTTGTAACCGGGACAGGCAATTCACCCCTCCACTTT. Protein: CATLVTGTGNSPLHF.

V usage is TRBV7-9 and J usage is TRBJ2-5, with 11 nucleotides matching TRBD2. CDR3 length: 14 residues. CDR1 and CDR2 (germline): SEHNR, FQNEAQ (reference sequence). Germline trimming cut 5 bases from V and 3 bases from J; bases unmatched to any gene: 2. Here the CDR3 reads CASSMGLAEETQYF. Written as DNA, the CDR3 is TGTGCCAGCAGCATGGGACTAGCGGAAGAGACCCAGTACTTC.

The chain is built from TRBV4-1 and TRBJ2-3; 10 positions match TRBD2. Germline CDR1 and CDR2: MGHRA and YSYEKL. This CDR3 spans 19 amino acids. Trimming took 0 bases from V and 2 from J; bases not matched to a gene: 11. For the CDR3, the DNA is TGCGCCAGCAGCCAAGATGCCGCGCTAGCGGGGGAACCCACAGATACGCAGTATTTT. It encodes CASSQDAALAGEPTDTQYF.

CDR3 loop: CASSAGGQGVSYEQYF. The CDR3, as DNA: TGTGCCAGCAGCGCCGGGGGACAGGGGGTCTCCTACGAGCAGTACTTC. The chain has TRBV9 and TRBJ2-5; 11 positions match TRBD1. The DNA end lines up better with TRBJ2-7; the J call may be wrong. This CDR3 contains 16 residues. CDR1 and CDR2 from the germline V gene are SGDLS and YYNGEE.